This T cell receptor beta chain was recovered during a study of blood T cell repertoires in COVID-19. In the study overall: Spain, Italy and the United States supplied samples that represented acute and convalescent COVID-19.

This clone came up a few times. The CDR3 length is 12 residues. Germline V gene data show CDR1 as MGHRA and CDR2 as YSYEKL. The trim removed 2 bases at V and 8 bases at J, leaving 1 base unmatched. In the original analysis: Estimates of nucleated cell counts were drawn from the amplification of reference gene primers. Measured with immunoSEQ multiplex PCR; TCRdb has only the in-frame clones, and not every one. V and J calls and clone size follow that table, whereas D and trimming were derived from the DNA. The repertoire has around 80,000 clones, around three quarters of them found once; the top ten carry less than 20%.

The genes are TRBV4-1 and TRBJ1-2; 8 nucleotides agree with TRBD1. Material: peripheral blood. The sequence came from a woman aged 80 or over with active or convalescent COVID-19. CDR3 nucleotides: TGCGCCAGCAGCCAAACAGGGGGAGGCTACACCTTC. Its translation: CASSQTGGGYTF.